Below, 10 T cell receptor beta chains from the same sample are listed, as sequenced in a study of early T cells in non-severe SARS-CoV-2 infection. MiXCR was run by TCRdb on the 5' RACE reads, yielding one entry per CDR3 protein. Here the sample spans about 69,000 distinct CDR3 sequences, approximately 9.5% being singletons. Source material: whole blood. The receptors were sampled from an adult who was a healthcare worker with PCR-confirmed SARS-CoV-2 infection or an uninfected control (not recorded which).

As DNA, the CDR3 is TGTGCCAGCAGCCAAGTAGGGGCTGGCGAGCAGTACTTC. Protein: CASSQVGAGEQYF. The chain couples TRBV14 to TRBJ2-7; D is perhaps TRBD1 (5 bases). The CDR3 is 13 amino acids. Germline values: CDR1 SGHDN, CDR2 FVKESK. The V gene lost 1 base and the J gene lost 6 bases, with 10 bases spanning the gap.

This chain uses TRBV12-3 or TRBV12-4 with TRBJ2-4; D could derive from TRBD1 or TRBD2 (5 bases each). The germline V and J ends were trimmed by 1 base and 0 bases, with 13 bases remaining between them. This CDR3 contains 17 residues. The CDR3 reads CASSLGPRGLAKNIQYF. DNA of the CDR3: TGTGCCAGCAGTTTAGGTCCCCGGGGCTTAGCCAAAAACATTCAGTACTTC.

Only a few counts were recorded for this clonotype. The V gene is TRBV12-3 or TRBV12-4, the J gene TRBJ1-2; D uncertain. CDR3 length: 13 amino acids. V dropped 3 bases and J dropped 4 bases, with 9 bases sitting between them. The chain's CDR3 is CASSLLELYGYTF. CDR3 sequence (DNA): TGTGCCAGCAGTTTGCTGGAGCTCTATGGCTACACCTTC.

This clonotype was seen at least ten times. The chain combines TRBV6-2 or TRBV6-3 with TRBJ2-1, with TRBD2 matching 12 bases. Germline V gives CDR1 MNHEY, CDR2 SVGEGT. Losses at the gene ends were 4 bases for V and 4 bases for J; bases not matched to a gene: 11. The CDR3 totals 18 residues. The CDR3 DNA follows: TGTGCCAGCAGTTCGGGAAGACTAGCGGGAGCTCTGTACAATGAGCAGTTCTTC. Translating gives CASSSGRLAGALYNEQFF.

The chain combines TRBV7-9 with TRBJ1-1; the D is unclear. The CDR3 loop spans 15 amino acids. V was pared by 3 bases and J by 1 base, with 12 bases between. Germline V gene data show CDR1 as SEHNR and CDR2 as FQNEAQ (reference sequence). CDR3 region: CASSFQSVSNTEAFF. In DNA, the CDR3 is TGTGCCAGCAGCTTCCAGTCAGTATCGAACACTGAAGCTTTCTTT.

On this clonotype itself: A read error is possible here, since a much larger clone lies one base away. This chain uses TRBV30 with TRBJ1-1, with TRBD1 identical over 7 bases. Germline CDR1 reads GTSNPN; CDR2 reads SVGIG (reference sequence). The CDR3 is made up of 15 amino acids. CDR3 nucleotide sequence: TGTGCCTGGCAGAAGGGACAGACCCTGAACACTGAATCTTTCTTT. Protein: CAWQKGQTLNTESFF. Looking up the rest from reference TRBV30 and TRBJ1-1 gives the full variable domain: SQTIHQWPATLVQPVGSPLSLECTVEGTSNPNLYWYRQAAGRGLQLLFYSVGIGQISSEVPQNLSASRPQDRQFILSSKKLLLSDSGFYLCAWQKGQTLNTESFFGQGTRLTVV.

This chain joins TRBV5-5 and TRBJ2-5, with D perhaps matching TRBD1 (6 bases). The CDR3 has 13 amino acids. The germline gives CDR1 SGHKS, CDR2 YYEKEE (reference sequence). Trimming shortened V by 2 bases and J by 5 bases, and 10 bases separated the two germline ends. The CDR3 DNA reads TGTGCCAGCAGCTTCCGGACAGCGGAGACCCAGTACTTC. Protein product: CASSFRTAETQYF.

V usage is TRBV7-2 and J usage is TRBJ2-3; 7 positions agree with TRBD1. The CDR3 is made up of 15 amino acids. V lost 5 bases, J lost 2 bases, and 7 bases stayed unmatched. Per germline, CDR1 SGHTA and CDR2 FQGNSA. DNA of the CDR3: TGTGCCAGCAGCCGCTTGGGACAGTCCACAGATACGCAGTATTTT. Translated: CASSRLGQSTDTQYF.

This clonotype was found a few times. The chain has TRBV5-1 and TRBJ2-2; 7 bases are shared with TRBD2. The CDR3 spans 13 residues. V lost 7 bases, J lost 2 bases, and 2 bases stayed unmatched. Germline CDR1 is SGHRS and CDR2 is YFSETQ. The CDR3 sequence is CASERENTGELFF. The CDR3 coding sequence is TGCGCCAGCGAGCGGGAAAACACCGGGGAGCTGTTTTTT.

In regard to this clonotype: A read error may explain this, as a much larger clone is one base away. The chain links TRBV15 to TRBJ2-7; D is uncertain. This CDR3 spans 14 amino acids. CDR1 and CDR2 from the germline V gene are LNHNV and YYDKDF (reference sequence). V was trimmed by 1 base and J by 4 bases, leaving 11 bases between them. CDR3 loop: CATSRGKGLYEQYF. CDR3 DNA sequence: TGTGCCACCAGCAGAGGGAAGGGTTTATACGAGCAGTACTTC.